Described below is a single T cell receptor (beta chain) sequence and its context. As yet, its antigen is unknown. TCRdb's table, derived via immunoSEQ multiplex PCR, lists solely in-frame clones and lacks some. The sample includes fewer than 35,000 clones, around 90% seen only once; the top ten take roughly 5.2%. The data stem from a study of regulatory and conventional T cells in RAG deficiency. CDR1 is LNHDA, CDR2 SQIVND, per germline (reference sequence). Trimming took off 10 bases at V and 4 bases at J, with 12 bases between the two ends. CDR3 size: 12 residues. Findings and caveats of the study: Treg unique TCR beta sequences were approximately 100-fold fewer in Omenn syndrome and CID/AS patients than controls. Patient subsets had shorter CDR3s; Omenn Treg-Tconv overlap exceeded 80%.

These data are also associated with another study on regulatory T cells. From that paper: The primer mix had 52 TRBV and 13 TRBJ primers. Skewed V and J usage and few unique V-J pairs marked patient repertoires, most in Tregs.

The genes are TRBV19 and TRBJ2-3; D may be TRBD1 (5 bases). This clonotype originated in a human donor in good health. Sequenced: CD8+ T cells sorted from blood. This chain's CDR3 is CATEQGADTQYF. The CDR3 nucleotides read TGTGCCACCGAACAAGGGGCAGATACGCAGTATTTT.